The clone carrying this TCR beta chain appeared a single time. Its antigen is still unknown. The record originates from a study of shared clonotypes between healthy human individuals. Study at large: Donors consisted of two women and a few men between 18 and 49.

This table comes from immunoSEQ multiplex PCR, and its TCRdb copy is limited to in-frame clones, with some not included. The data contain about 2.1 million clones, 85% to 95% of them seen just once; the ten biggest clones take up around 1.7%. The naive CD8 subset, CD45RO-negative cells positively selected for CCR7, excluded terminally differentiated effector memory CD45RA+ cells. Study-wide points: Rarefaction showed sorted-subset sequencing was incomplete despite large depth. Clonotypes not shared had lower generation probabilities than those common to all four donors. Blood alone was sampled, and tissue repertoires likely differ.

The V end was cut by 0 bases, the J end by 6 bases, with 10 bases between. CDR3 length: 14 amino acids. The germline V gene has CDR1 MNHEY and CDR2 SVGAGI. The J gene is TRBJ2-3, the V gene TRBV6-5; unclear D gene. The TCR sequence derives from a man aged 18 to 29 in good health. Some clones in this sample may be carry-over from other donors' samples. The sample consisted of naive CD8+ T cells from PBMCs. CDR3 residues: CASSYSRSPDTQYF. CDR3 in DNA: TGTGCCAGCAGTTACTCGAGAAGCCCCGATACGCAGTATTTT.